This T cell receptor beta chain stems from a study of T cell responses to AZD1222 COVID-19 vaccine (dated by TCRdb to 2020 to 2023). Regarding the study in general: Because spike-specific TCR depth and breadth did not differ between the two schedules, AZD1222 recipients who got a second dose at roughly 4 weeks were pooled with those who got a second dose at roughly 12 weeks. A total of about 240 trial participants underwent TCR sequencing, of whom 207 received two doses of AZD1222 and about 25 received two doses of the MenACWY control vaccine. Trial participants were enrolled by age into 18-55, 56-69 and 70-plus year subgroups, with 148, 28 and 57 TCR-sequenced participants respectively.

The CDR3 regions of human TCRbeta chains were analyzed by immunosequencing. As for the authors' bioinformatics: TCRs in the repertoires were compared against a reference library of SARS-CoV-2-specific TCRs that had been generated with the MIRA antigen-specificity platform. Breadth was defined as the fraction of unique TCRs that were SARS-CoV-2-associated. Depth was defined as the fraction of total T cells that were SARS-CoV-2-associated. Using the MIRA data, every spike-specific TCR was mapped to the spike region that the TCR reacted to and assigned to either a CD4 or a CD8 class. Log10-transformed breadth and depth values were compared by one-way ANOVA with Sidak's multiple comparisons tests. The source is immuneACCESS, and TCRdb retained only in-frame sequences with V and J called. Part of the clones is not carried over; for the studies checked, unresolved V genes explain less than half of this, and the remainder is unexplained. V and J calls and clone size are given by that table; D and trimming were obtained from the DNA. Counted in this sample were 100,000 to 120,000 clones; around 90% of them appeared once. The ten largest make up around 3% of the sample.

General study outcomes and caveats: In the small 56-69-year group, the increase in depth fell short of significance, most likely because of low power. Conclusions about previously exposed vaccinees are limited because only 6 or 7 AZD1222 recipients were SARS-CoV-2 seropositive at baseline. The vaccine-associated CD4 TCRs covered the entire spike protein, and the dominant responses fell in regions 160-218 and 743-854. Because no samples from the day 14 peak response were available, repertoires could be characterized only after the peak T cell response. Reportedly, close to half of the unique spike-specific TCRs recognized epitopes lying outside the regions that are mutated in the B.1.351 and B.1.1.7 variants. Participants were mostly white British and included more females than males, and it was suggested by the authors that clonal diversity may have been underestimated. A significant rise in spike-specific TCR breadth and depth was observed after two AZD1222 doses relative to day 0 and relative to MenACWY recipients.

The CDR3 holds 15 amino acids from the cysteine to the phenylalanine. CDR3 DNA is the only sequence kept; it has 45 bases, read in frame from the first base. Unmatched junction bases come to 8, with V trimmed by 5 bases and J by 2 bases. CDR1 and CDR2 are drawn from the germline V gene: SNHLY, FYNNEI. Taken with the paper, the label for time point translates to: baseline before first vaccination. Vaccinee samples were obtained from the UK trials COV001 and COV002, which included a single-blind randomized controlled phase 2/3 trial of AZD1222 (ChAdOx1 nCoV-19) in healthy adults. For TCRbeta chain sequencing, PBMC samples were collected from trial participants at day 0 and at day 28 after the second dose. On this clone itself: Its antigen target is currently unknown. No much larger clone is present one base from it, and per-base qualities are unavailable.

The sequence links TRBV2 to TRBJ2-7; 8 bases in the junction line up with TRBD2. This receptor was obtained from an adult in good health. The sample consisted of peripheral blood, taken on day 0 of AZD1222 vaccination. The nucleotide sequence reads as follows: TGTGCCAGCAGTATAAGCGGGGGAAGCACCTACGAGCAGTACTTC. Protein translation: CASSISGGSTYEQYF.